One sample yielded the 14 T cell receptor beta chains listed below, sequenced in a study of blood T cell repertoires in COVID-19. Profiled with immunoSEQ multiplex PCR; TCRdb holds only in-frame clones, not every one. Among approximately 150,000 clones listed, 87% were seen once. Sequenced material: PBMCs or T cells enriched from blood (not recorded which). The receptors were gathered from a woman aged 40 to 50 who had been exposed to COVID-19.

The chain joins TRBV19 to TRBJ1-5; TRBD1 might be the D (6 bases). Germline V gene sequence: CDR1 LNHDA, CDR2 SQIVND (reference sequence). Trimming stripped 1 base from V and 0 bases from J, with 16 bases between. This CDR3 spans 18 amino acids. CDR3 bases: TGTGCCAGTAGTATAGTAAGCAGGGGACGATATAGCAATCAGCCCCAGCATTTT. Encoded protein: CASSIVSRGRYSNQPQHF.

The chain has TRBV7-9 and TRBJ1-4; D is unclear. The length of the CDR3 is 15 residues. V shed 1 base and J shed 5 bases, with 11 bases lying between them. Germline-derived CDR1 and CDR2 are SEHNR and FQNEAQ (reference sequence). The CDR3 loop reads CASSLGREGNEKLFF. The CDR3 coding sequence is TGTGCCAGCAGCTTAGGGAGGGAAGGGAATGAAAAACTGTTTTTT.

This chain links TRBV7-9 with TRBJ2-5, with TRBD1 matching over 9 bases. The germline CDR1 and CDR2 sequences are SEHNR and FQNEAQ (reference sequence). This CDR3 contains 14 residues. Losses at the gene ends were 5 bases for V and 10 bases for J; bases not matched to a gene: 11. CDR3 in amino acids: CASSPPGTGWVQYF. The CDR3, as DNA: TGTGCCAGCAGCCCACCCGGGACAGGGTGGGTCCAGTACTTC.

The chain has TRBV4-1 and TRBJ1-1; D is unclear. The length of the CDR3 is 15 residues. Trimming left V 0 bases short and J 2 bases short, with 10 bases between. CDR1 is MGHRA, CDR2 YSYEKL, per germline. The CDR3 sequence: CASSQDLGLNTEAFF. The DNA for the CDR3 is TGCGCCAGCAGCCAAGATCTCGGGTTAAACACTGAAGCTTTCTTT.

The rearrangement uses TRBV5-6 and TRBJ2-7; D unclear. The CDR3 is made up of 16 amino acids. Germline CDR1 reads SGHDT; CDR2 reads YYEEEE. V gave up 0 bases and J gave up 0 bases, with 13 bases separating them. CDR3 sequence (DNA): TGTGCCAGCAGCTTGGCCGATCGGGTCTTCTCCTACGAGCAGTACTTC. Translation gives CASSLADRVFSYEQYF.

This rearrangement joins TRBV7-6 to TRBJ1-1; D remains unclear. Germline V gene lookup returns CDR1 SGHVS and CDR2 FNYEAQ. V was cut by 1 base and J by 1 base, with 13 bases left in between. This CDR3 is built from 16 residues. The CDR3: CASSLDREKGNTEAFF. CDR3 coding DNA: TGTGCCAGCAGCTTAGACCGGGAAAAGGGGAACACTGAAGCTTTCTTT.

V is TRBV28 and J is TRBJ2-6; possible D gene TRBD2, 5 bases. The CDR3 sequence is 16 residues long. Per germline, CDR1 MDHEN and CDR2 SYDVKM. The V end lost 3 bases, the J end lost 4 bases, and 13 bases lay between the germline ends. The CDR3 nucleotides are TGTGCCAGCAGTTTTAATTTCGGGGTCGGGGCCAACGTCCTGACTTTC. Amino acids: CASSFNFGVGANVLTF.

The gene calls are TRBV7-9 and TRBJ2-1, with 9 bases identical to TRBD1. CDR3 length equals 16 residues. Germline values: CDR1 SEHNR, CDR2 FQNEAQ (reference sequence). The V segment lost 3 bases and the J segment 4 bases; nucleotides outside the gene matches: 7. CDR3 sequence (DNA): TGTGCCAGCAGCTTCCTAGGGACAGGGAAGTACAATGAGCAGTTCTTC. Encoded protein: CASSFLGTGKYNEQFF. The whole variable domain, remainder taken from reference TRBV7-9 and TRBJ2-1, is DTGVSQNPRHKITKRGQNVTFRCDPISEHNRLYWYRQTLGQGPEFLTYFQNEAQLEKSRLLSDRFSAERPKGSFSTLEIQRTEQGDSAMYLCASSFLGTGKYNEQFFGPGTRLTVL.

The sample holds one count of this clone. The CDR3 loop is CASSDRALTQYF. CDR3 DNA: TGTGCCAGCAGTGACAGGGCTTTAACCCAGTACTTC. This rearrangement joins TRBV6-1 to TRBJ2-5, with a tentative D call TRBD1 (5 bases). Germline CDR1 reads MNHNS; CDR2 reads SASEGT. CDR3 length equals 12 residues. V was shortened by 3 bases and J by 8 bases, with 10 bases between the two germline ends.

The chain uses TRBV5-1 and TRBJ2-5; 10 nucleotides align to TRBD2. This CDR3 comprises 15 residues. Germline V gives CDR1 SGHRS, CDR2 YFSETQ. The V and J ends lost 1 base and 5 bases, in that order; junction bases with no gene match: 5. The CDR3 sequence: CASSLTGSGGETQYF. For the CDR3, the DNA is TGCGCCAGCAGCTTGACTGGTAGCGGGGGGGAGACCCAGTACTTC.

This clone showed up just once. V and J are TRBV12-2 and TRBJ1-2; the table's D gene call, TRBD1, was not cross checked with the DNA. TRBV12-2 is recorded as a pseudogene. The CDR3 is made up of 17 amino acids. The CDR3 DNA reads as TGTGCAAGGCTACCCCGCCGTAACAGGGGGCGCAGCTATGGCTACACCTTC. It yields the protein CARLPRRNRGRSYGYTF.

In this sample, this clone turned up once. The genes are TRBV3-1 (or the pseudogene TRBV3-2) and TRBJ2-3, with 9 bases that match TRBD2. Germline CDR1 reads LGHDT; CDR2 reads YNNKEL (reference sequence). V lost 0 bases, J lost 2 bases, and 6 bases stayed unmatched. CDR3 size: 17 residues. This CDR3 reads CASSQDVAGAVTDTQYF. CDR3 coding DNA: TGTGCCAGCAGCCAAGATGTAGCGGGGGCCGTCACAGATACGCAGTATTTT.

This clone was observed a single time. The chain joins TRBV25-1 to TRBJ2-3, with D hard to call. V shed 6 bases and J shed 2 bases, with 9 bases lying between them. The CDR3 spans 13 residues. CDR1 is MGHDK, CDR2 SYGVNS, per germline. The chain's CDR3 is CASSESNTDTQYF. The CDR3 DNA reads TGTGCCAGCAGCGAGTCGAACACAGATACGCAGTATTTT.

The chain carries TRBV6-2 or TRBV6-3 and TRBJ2-5, with 11 bases identical to TRBD1. The J segment lost 5 bases and the V segment lost 4 bases, leaving 6 bases of the junction unmatched. The CDR3 covers 15 residues. Germline V gene lookup returns CDR1 MNHEY and CDR2 SVGEGT. CDR3 in amino acids: CASSSGQGARETQYF. CDR3 DNA: TGTGCCAGCAGTTCCGGACAGGGGGCGCGGGAGACCCAGTACTTC.